The present TCR beta chain was sequenced within a study of lymphopenia after photon versus proton radiotherapy. Study-level results: After the lymphocyte nadir, photon-treated repertoires showed oligoclonal expansion, especially of CD8+ Temra cells.

Clones were read by immunoSEQ multiplex PCR, and TCRdb kept only the in-frame ones, dropping some. The sample has 75,000 to 95,000 clones; approximately 82% are singletons. This CDR3 region has 15 residues. In germline, CDR1 is SGHVS, CDR2 FQNEAQ. Trimming left V 5 bases short and J 1 base short, with 11 bases between. Worth noting for this clone: The target antigen is unknown.

Material: peripheral blood, obtained from a patient treated with proton-based radiotherapy. This TCR was recovered from a man aged 55 to 69 with pancreatic cancer. The rearrangement links TRBV7-8 to TRBJ2-2; D is uncertain. CDR3 protein: CASSLFERNTGELFF. The CDR3 DNA reads as TGTGCCAGCAGCCTCTTTGAGAGGAACACCGGGGAGCTGTTTTTT.